One sample yielded the 9 T cell receptor beta chains listed below, sequenced in a study of blood T cell repertoires in COVID-19. Libraries were prepared by immunoSEQ multiplex PCR; TCRdb keeps only in-frame clonotypes and omits some of them. The sample carries under 300,000 clones, approximately 90% recorded once. Sequenced material: peripheral blood. The source is a woman in her thirties or forties who had recovered from COVID-19.

This chain connects TRBV3-1 (or the pseudogene TRBV3-2) to TRBJ1-6, with TRBD1 as a possible D gene (6 bases). Germline assignment: CDR1 LGHDT and CDR2 YNNKEL (reference sequence). This CDR3 is 23 amino acids long. Between the trimmed V and J ends, which lost 8 bases and 0 bases, there was a span of 35 bases. The CDR3 here is CASFRGGPHRDTRTGSYNSPLHF. The CDR3 DNA reads TGTGCCAGCTTCCGCGGGGGACCGCACCGGGACACCCGGACGGGCTCCTATAATTCACCCCTCCACTTT.

The J gene is TRBJ2-4, the V gene TRBV2; the D gene is possibly TRBD2 (6 bases). CDR3 length: 14 residues. V was cut by 8 bases and J by 1 base, with 12 bases left in between. CDR1 is SNHLY and CDR2 is FYNNEI in the germline V gene. The CDR3 region is CASGRGGAKNIQYF. CDR3 sequence (DNA): TGTGCCAGCGGGCGTGGGGGGGCCAAAAACATTCAGTACTTC.

Details on this clone: One junction end does not reproduce the germline sequence, and a read error may be involved. The chain combines TRBV6-5 with TRBJ1-1, with D tentatively TRBD1 (5 bases). The CDR3 totals 15 residues. The germline CDR1 and CDR2 sequences are MNHEY and SVGAGI. The CDR3 DNA is TGTGCCAGCAGTTACGGGCTGGGACTGAAAACTGAAGCTTTCTTT. Its protein product is CASSYGLGLKTEAFF.

CDR3 bases: TGTGCCGCTCAGGGATCCTCCTACGAGCAGTACTTC. The encoded protein is CAAQGSSYEQYF. The chain links TRBV27 to TRBJ2-7, with TRBD1 as a possible D gene (5 bases). The CDR3 contains 12 residues. V lost 11 bases and J lost 0, with 11 bases in between. CDR1 is MNHEY, CDR2 SMNVEV, per germline (reference sequence).

The chain couples TRBV5-1 to TRBJ2-1; D is perhaps TRBD1 (6 bases). CDR3 size: 15 residues. Trimming took 1 base from V and 0 from J, leaving 8 bases between them. CDR1 is SGHRS, CDR2 YFSETQ, per germline. The CDR3 DNA is TGCGCCAGCAGCTTGACAGGGAGCTCCTACAATGAGCAGTTCTTC. It is translated as CASSLTGSSYNEQFF.

The chain couples TRBV4-1 to TRBJ2-1; D is possibly TRBD1 (5 bases). Looked up from germline, CDR1 is MGHRA and CDR2 is YSYEKL. Trimming pared 4 bases from V and 6 bases from J, leaving 10 bases between. The CDR3 contains 13 residues. Here the CDR3 reads CASSPSGANEQFF. The CDR3 nucleotides read TGCGCCAGCAGCCCGTCTGGGGCCAATGAGCAGTTCTTC.

The rearrangement joins TRBV25-1 to TRBJ2-6; 7 bases match TRBD1. The CDR3 spans 16 residues. With 5 bases clipped from V and 2 bases from J, the junction kept 6 bases outside the gene matches. Germline-derived CDR1 and CDR2 are MGHDK and SYGVNS. In nucleotides, the CDR3 is TGTGCCAGCAGTCCCCATACAGGGGCTGGGGCCAACGTCCTGACTTTC. Its protein is CASSPHTGAGANVLTF.

The chain joins TRBV7-8 to TRBJ1-1; D might be TRBD1 (5 bases). V shed 5 bases and J shed 10 bases, with 20 bases lying between them. Germline values: CDR1 SGHVS, CDR2 FQNEAQ. There are 14 residues in the CDR3. The CDR3 DNA is TGTGCCAGCAGCCCCCTGGGGGGGTACGGGGGAGCTTTCTTT. It yields the protein CASSPLGGYGGAFF.

The rearrangement joins TRBV6-5 to TRBJ2-1; a weak D match, TRBD2 (6 bases). Trimming shortened V by 8 bases and J by 4 bases, and 15 bases separated the two germline ends. From germline, CDR1 is MNHEY and CDR2 SVGAGI. There are 14 residues in the CDR3. The CDR3 reads CASGRTAQYNEQFF. The CDR3 region has the DNA TGTGCCAGCGGGAGGACCGCCCAGTACAATGAGCAGTTCTTC.